The clone carrying this TCR beta chain was counted many times. The sample originates from a study of regulatory T cells in long-lasting Graves disease. TCR beta libraries were built with iRepertoire HTBI primers and Arm-PCR of CDR3 regions. TCRdb independently ran MiXCR on the multiplex PCR reads; one entry per CDR3 protein. This sample has approximately 500,000 distinct CDR3 sequences; around a fifth occur once, and the top ten carry over 6%. Germline V gives CDR1 SGHTA, CDR2 FQGNSA. The CDR3 consists of 15 residues. V shed 5 bases and J shed 2 bases, with 15 bases lying between them. Time point meaning: persistent/refractory GD, antithyroid drugs over 5 years with positive TRAb. The TCR library used RNA extracted from PBMCs. Patients met American Thyroid Association criteria for Graves' disease.

This rearrangement joins TRBV7-2 to TRBJ1-2; D unresolved. The TCR originated in a female donor with Graves disease. Sequencing used peripheral blood mononuclear cells (PBMCs), obtained when the disease was refractory, from a patient treated with antithyroid drugs. This CDR3 reads CASSPEMNLNYGYTF. In DNA, the CDR3 is TGTGCCAGCAGCCCCGAGATGAACCTAAACTATGGCTACACCTTC.